Each of the 20 T cell receptor beta chains below was sequenced from the same sample in a study of prognosis after radiotherapy for stage I lung cancer. Amplification of the TCR beta CDR3 (from genomic DNA) was done by two-round multiplex PCR. Amplification in first-round PCR relied on primers specific to each TRBV and TRBJ gene. From the multiplex PCR reads, TCRdb called clonotypes with MiXCR, one entry per CDR3 protein. The profile shows 11,000 or so distinct CDR3 sequences, 30% to 40% of them singletons. The sample here was PBMCs, taken before or after stereotactic body radiation therapy (not recorded which). The receptor set was obtained from a donor of 50 years or more with non-small cell lung cancer.

This clonotype was seen many times. The chain has TRBV5-5 and TRBJ1-1; the D gene is possibly TRBD1 (5 bases). The CDR3 loop spans 13 amino acids. Per germline, CDR1 SGHKS and CDR2 YYEKEE (reference sequence). The ends were cut back, 4 bases at V and 8 bases at J, with 15 bases in the middle. The CDR3 DNA sequence: TGTGCCAGCAGCCGGAGGTCAGGGATCGAAGCTTTCTTT. Residues: CASSRRSGIEAFF.

This clonotype was detected ten times or more. The rearrangement uses TRBV5-6 and TRBJ2-7; tentatively, D is TRBD1 (5 bases). Trimming stripped 4 bases from V and 2 bases from J, with 7 bases between. The CDR3 is 12 residues long. Germline CDR1 reads SGHDT; CDR2 reads YYEEEE. In DNA form, the CDR3 reads TGTGCCAGCAGCCGACAGACCTACGAGCAGTACGTC. Residues: CASSRQTYEQYV.

There are many counts of this clonotype. The rearrangement uses TRBV7-6 and TRBJ2-2; TRBD2 matches 10 bases. The CDR3 totals 16 residues. Per the germline V gene, CDR1 is SGHVS and CDR2 is FNYEAQ. V trimming: 3 bases; J trimming: 1 base; junction bases outside the gene matches: 2. Here the CDR3 DNA reads TGTGCCAGCAGCTTTCTAGCGGGGGTGAACACCGGGGAGCTGTTTTTT. Its protein is CASSFLAGVNTGELFF. The full variable domain, rest sourced from reference TRBV7-6 and TRBJ2-2, is GAGVSQSPRYKVTKRGQDVALRCDPISGHVSLYWYRQALGQGPEFLTYFNYEAQQDKSGLPNDRFSAERPEGSISTLTIQRTEQRDSAMYRCASSFLAGVNTGELFFGEGSRLTVL.

The sample holds many counts of this clonotype. The rearrangement uses TRBV9 and TRBJ2-7; D not resolved. CDR1 and CDR2 (germline): SGDLS, YYNGEE. Trimming shortened V by 0 bases and J by 5 bases, and 3 bases separated the two germline ends. The CDR3 totals 11 residues. Here the CDR3 reads CASSVVNEQYV. CDR3 coding DNA: TGTGCCAGCAGCGTAGTCAACGAGCAGTACGTC.

This clonotype was counted ten times or more. This chain connects TRBV10-3 to TRBJ1-2; D unclear. Germline CDR1 is ENHRY and CDR2 is SYGVKD. The CDR3 totals 15 residues. Trimming removed 3 bases from V and 2 bases from J, with 13 bases in between. CDR3 amino acids: CAISDRDPPNYGYTF. The CDR3 DNA sequence: TGTGCCATCAGTGACAGAGACCCACCAAACTATGGCTACACCTTC.

Many counts were recorded for this clonotype. Mismatch with germline at one junction end may stem from a read error. The gene calls are TRBV5-4 and TRBJ2-1, with unresolved D. CDR1 is SGHNT and CDR2 is YYREEE in the germline V gene (reference sequence). The CDR3 contains 13 residues. CDR3 nucleotide sequence: TGTGCCGGCAGCTTGGGAATAGACAATGAGCAGTTCTTC. Protein product: CAGSLGIDNEQFF. Drawing the rest from reference TRBV5-4 and TRBJ2-1, the complete variable domain is ETGVTQSPTHLIKTRGQQVTLRCSSQSGHNTVSWYQQALGQGPQFIFQYYREEENGRGNFPPRFSGLQFPNYSSELNVNALELDDSALYLCAGSLGIDNEQFFGPGTRLTVL.

J is TRBJ2-3 and V is TRBV6-5; D might be TRBD1 or TRBD2, each matching 6 bases. Trimming pared 3 bases from V and 0 bases from J, leaving 10 bases between. Per the germline V gene, CDR1 is MNHEY and CDR2 is SVGAGI. The CDR3 totals 15 residues. The CDR3 DNA is TGTGCCAGCAGTTATAGGGGGGCTAGCACAGATACGCAGTATTTT. The encoded protein is CASSYRGASTDTQYF.

In this sample, this clonotype turned up a few times. It is likely a read error: a sequence one base away is far more abundant. The V and J genes are TRBV6-4 and TRBJ1-6; 9 bases are a match to TRBD1. CDR3 size: 14 residues. Per the germline V gene, CDR1 is MRHNA and CDR2 is SNTAGT. The CDR3, as DNA: TGTGCCAGCACCCCGGGACAGGGAGGTTCACACCTCCACTTT. This sequence encodes CASTPGQGGSHLHF.

This clonotype has a count of ten or more. The chain recombines TRBV10-3 with TRBJ2-7; D might be TRBD2 (5 bases). Trimming cost V 6 bases and J 0 bases, with 18 bases left between them. The CDR3 consists of 16 residues. Germline V gene data show CDR1 as ENHRY and CDR2 as SYGVKD. The CDR3 bases are TGTGCCATCAGGCCCGGGGTCGGTCTAAGCTCCTACGAGCAGTACTTC. Translated, it gives CAIRPGVGLSSYEQYF.

This clonotype was picked up many times. V usage is TRBV20-1 and J usage is TRBJ1-2, with D perhaps TRBD1 (6 bases). The V gene lost 5 bases and the J gene lost 2 bases, with 15 bases spanning the gap. The CDR3 length is 14 residues. Germline V gives CDR1 DFQATT, CDR2 SNEGSKA (reference sequence). The CDR3 nucleotides read TGCAGTGCTCCTCCGGGACACTTGAACTATGGCTACACCTTC. It specifies CSAPPGHLNYGYTF.

This clonotype was seen a single time. A far larger clone is off by one base, so a read error is likely. DNA for the CDR3: TGTGCCACCCGCGGGGGCTCCTACAATGAGCAGTTCTTC. As protein: CATRGGSYNEQFF. The chain employs TRBV24-1 and TRBJ2-7, with 7 bases fitting TRBD2. The DNA end favors TRBJ2-1, so the J call may be wrong. Germline values: CDR1 KGHDR, CDR2 SFDVKD. The CDR3 is 13 amino acids.

This clonotype counts as medium-sized (0.01 to 0.1%). The genes are TRBV24-1 and TRBJ2-2, with D perhaps TRBD2 (5 bases). V was clipped by 3 bases and J by 5 bases, with 9 bases between them. This CDR3 has 14 residues. Per the germline V gene, CDR1 is KGHDR and CDR2 is SFDVKD. CDR3 in DNA: TGTGCCACCAGTGATCAGAGGGCGACCGGGGAGCTGTTTTTT. Translating gives CATSDQRATGELFF.

This clonotype was counted between two and nine times. J is TRBJ2-7 and V is TRBV7-2; TRBD1 or TRBD2 may be the D gene (5 bases each). CDR1 is SGHTA and CDR2 is FQGNSA in the germline V gene. The CDR3 sequence is 13 residues long. V was shortened by 2 bases and J by 5 bases, with 10 bases between the two germline ends. CDR3 in DNA: TGTGCCAGCAGCTTATGGGACCCCGACGAGCAGTACTTC. Its protein is CASSLWDPDEQYF.

The chain links TRBV6-1 to TRBJ1-3, with D unresolved. The CDR3 runs to 11 residues. Deletions cut 8 bases from V and 4 bases from J, with 6 bases between. Germline loops: CDR1 MNHNS, CDR2 SASEGT. The CDR3 DNA reads as TGTGCCAGCCCACTCGGAAACACCATATATTTT. Protein product: CASPLGNTIYF.

This clonotype was counted between two and nine times. V and J are TRBV19 and TRBJ2-7; 13 bases are a match to TRBD2. This CDR3 has 13 amino acids. The germline V gene encodes CDR1 LNHDA and CDR2 SQIVND (reference sequence). V shed 10 bases and J 3 bases; nucleotides not matched to a gene: 3. In nucleotides, the CDR3 is TGTGCCACCAGGACTAGCGGGAGCTACGAGCAGTACTTC. Protein sequence: CATRTSGSYEQYF. Drawing the rest from reference TRBV19 and TRBJ2-7, the complete variable domain is DGGITQSPKYLFRKEGQNVTLSCEQNLNHDAMYWYRQDPGQGLRLIYYSQIVNDFQKGDIAEGYSVSREKKESFPLTVTSAQKNPTAFYLCATRTSGSYEQYFGPGTRLTVT.

This clonotype has ten or more counts. The CDR3 is CATSRDLIGRGDEAFF. The CDR3 coding sequence is TGTGCCACCAGCAGAGATTTGATAGGCAGAGGCGATGAAGCTTTCTTT. The rearrangement joins TRBV15 to TRBJ1-1, with D unresolved. The CDR3 contains 16 residues. The germline CDR1 and CDR2 sequences are LNHNV and YYDKDF (reference sequence). V was cut by 0 bases and J by 7 bases, with 18 bases left in between.

As concerns this clonotype: This likely reflects a read error, since a far larger clone is one base away. V gene TRBV6-4 combines with J gene TRBJ1-2; D ambiguous. The CDR3 extends over 15 amino acids. Germline loops: CDR1 MRHNA, CDR2 SNTAGT. CDR3 residues: CPSSYSNVAPYGYTF. The CDR3 DNA follows: TGTCCCAGCAGTTACTCGAATGTGGCTCCGTATGGCTACACCTTC.

This clonotype was observed many times. The gene calls are TRBV6-2 or TRBV6-3 and TRBJ2-6, with D tentatively TRBD2 (6 bases). Trimming stripped 5 bases from V and 4 bases from J, with 15 bases between. Germline CDR1 and CDR2: MNHEY and SVGEGT. This CDR3 spans 16 amino acids. The CDR3 DNA is TGTGCCAGCAGTGAATACTGGGCGGGGGGGGCCAACGTCCTGACTTTC. It is translated as CASSEYWAGGANVLTF.

There are many counts of this clonotype. The chain employs TRBV9 and TRBJ2-1; the D gene is possibly TRBD2 (7 bases). Germline V gene sequence: CDR1 SGDLS, CDR2 YYNGEE. Trimming stripped 3 bases from V and 8 bases from J, with 18 bases between. The CDR3 is made up of 15 amino acids. CDR3 amino acids: CASSAGAGEIYEQFF. The CDR3 DNA sequence: TGTGCCAGCAGCGCGGGGGCGGGAGAGATCTATGAGCAGTTCTTC.

This clonotype is judged medium-sized. The J gene is TRBJ2-1, the V gene TRBV6-1; 7 bases are shared with TRBD1. Unmatched junction bases numbered 9, after V lost 6 bases and J lost 10 bases. The germline V gene encodes CDR1 MNHNS and CDR2 SASEGT. The CDR3 runs 13 residues. CDR3 in DNA: TGTGCCAGCAGGGGTTCACCGGGACAGGAGCAGTTCTTC. Residues: CASRGSPGQEQFF.